This T cell receptor (beta chain) was sequenced in a study of CD8 T cells in ankylosing spondylitis. TCRdb re-called the 5' RACE reads through MiXCR, storing one row per CDR3 protein. This table holds 800,000 to 900,000 distinct CDR3 sequences, about 12% found once. Study-level results: Prior work had noted some motif variants in reactive arthritis blood and synovial fluid. Ankylosing spondylitis blood appeared to carry a characteristic TCR beta motif of 7 or 8 highly homologous variants.

The V gene's germline CDR1 is DFQATT and CDR2 SNEGSKA (reference sequence). The CDR3 runs to 14 residues. V was cut by 4 bases and J by 10 bases, with 22 bases left in between. As concerns this clonotype: Its cognate antigen is unknown.

Sequencing was performed on blood, either unsorted or a sorted T cell fraction (not recorded which). The chain has TRBV20-1 and TRBJ2-5, with D unclear. This clonotype was obtained from a male donor with ankylosing spondylitis. This chain's CDR3 is CSAINHGGLGDQYF. The DNA of the CDR3 is TGCAGTGCTATTAACCACGGCGGTTTGGGTGACCAGTACTTC.